These 24 T cell receptor beta chains were sequenced from one sample in a study of blood T cell repertoires in COVID-19 (dated by TCRdb to the early 2020s). The library was made by the immunoSEQ multiplex PCR assay. Imported from immuneACCESS, the table was reduced by TCRdb to in-frame sequences with V and J called. These copies leave out some clones; in studies compared against another copy, an unresolved V gene accounts for under half, and the cause of the remainder is not known. The sample table shows about 250,000 clones, and approximately 86% are seen once. Roughly 6.4% of the sample is taken by the ten largest. The sequenced sample consisted of peripheral blood. The receptors come from a woman aged 60 to 75 with active or convalescent COVID-19.

The chain is built from TRBV7-8 and TRBJ2-5; 8 bases line up with TRBD1. Germline values: CDR1 SGHVS, CDR2 FQNEAQ. The CDR3 totals 16 residues. Trimming removed 6 bases from V and 2 bases from J; junction bases left unmatched: 11. CDR3: CASRSTRTGNQETQYF. The DNA of the CDR3 is TGTGCCAGCAGATCCACCCGGACAGGGAATCAAGAGACCCAGTACTTC.

The chain carries TRBV3-1 (or the pseudogene TRBV3-2) and TRBJ2-5; 10 nucleotides align to TRBD2. V shed 4 bases and J 8 bases; nucleotides not matched to a gene: 10. The CDR3 contains 15 residues. From germline, CDR1 is LGHDT and CDR2 YNNKEL (reference sequence). The CDR3 DNA sequence: TGTGCCAGCAGCCTCGATCCTCTAGCGGGGGAAACCCAGTACTTC. Its protein is CASSLDPLAGETQYF.

The chain has TRBV10-3 and TRBJ2-2; D is possibly TRBD1 (6 bases). V gave up 6 bases and J gave up 2 bases, with 16 bases separating them. The CDR3 length is 16 residues. Germline V gene data show CDR1 as ENHRY and CDR2 as SYGVKD. CDR3 in DNA: TGTGCCATCAGGAGGGGGAAGGGGGATAACACCGGGGAGCTGTTTTTT. Amino acids: CAIRRGKGDNTGELFF.

This clone was detected once. The rearrangement joins TRBV6-5 to TRBJ1-1; D may be TRBD1 (5 bases). The CDR3 covers 14 residues. Germline V CDR1 and CDR2: MNHEY, SVGAGI. Trimming took off 4 bases at V and 5 bases at J, with 14 bases between the two ends. CDR3 nucleotide sequence: TGTGCCAGCAGTTCCCAGGACATAACTACTGAAGCTTTCTTT. This translates into CASSSQDITTEAFF.

The V and J genes are TRBV2 and TRBJ2-2; TRBD1 agrees at 12 bases. J gave up 7 bases and V 6 bases, and 3 bases lay outside the gene matches. The CDR3 totals 14 residues. Germline V CDR1 and CDR2: SNHLY, FYNNEI. The CDR3 reads CASRGQGAVGELFF. CDR3 coding DNA: TGTGCCAGCAGGGGACAGGGGGCGGTCGGGGAGCTGTTTTTT.

The chain couples TRBV5-1 to TRBJ2-3; 8 nucleotides align to TRBD1. CDR1 and CDR2 from the germline V gene are SGHRS and YFSETQ. V was clipped by 0 bases and J by 2 bases; unmatched bases: 8. The CDR3 loop spans 17 amino acids. In DNA, the CDR3 is TGCGCCAGCAGCTTGGTACGGCAGGGGGCCGTCACAGATACGCAGTATTTT. Amino acid sequence: CASSLVRQGAVTDTQYF.

This clone is a singleton in its sample. The chain is built from TRBV11-1 and TRBJ1-2, with 7 bases aligning to TRBD1. Losses at the gene ends were 5 bases for V and 6 bases for J; bases not matched to a gene: 6. Germline V CDR1 and CDR2: SGHAT, FQDESV (reference sequence). The CDR3 totals 13 residues. CDR3 protein: CASSPGQLNGYTF. For the CDR3, the DNA is TGTGCCAGCAGCCCGGGACAGTTAAATGGCTACACCTTC. Full variable domain (rest looked up from reference TRBV11-1 and TRBJ1-2): EAEVAQSPRYKITEKSQAVAFWCDPISGHATLYWYRQILGQGPELLVQFQDESVVDDSQLPKDRFSAERLKGVDSTLKIQPAELGDSAMYLCASSPGQLNGYTFGSGTRLTVV.

This clone was observed a few times. The chain uses TRBV5-4 and TRBJ2-3; 8 bases line up with TRBD2. The J segment lost 6 bases and the V segment lost 4 bases, leaving 7 bases of the junction unmatched. The CDR3 runs 14 residues. CDR1 and CDR2 (germline): SGHNT, YYREEE (reference sequence). The CDR3 DNA sequence: TGTGCCAGCAGCCCTTCGGGGGGGGTTGATACGCAGTATTTT. Encoded protein: CASSPSGGVDTQYF.

The chain has TRBV7-9 and TRBJ2-3; a weak D match, TRBD2 (6 bases). The germline CDR1 and CDR2 sequences are SEHNR and FQNEAQ (reference sequence). Trimming cost V 4 bases and J 2 bases, with 7 bases left between them. The length of the CDR3 is 13 residues. The CDR3 protein is CASSWGDTDTQYF. The CDR3 coding sequence is TGTGCCAGCAGCTGGGGGGACACAGATACGCAGTATTTT.

The rearrangement joins TRBV6-6 to TRBJ2-7; 8 bases line up with TRBD1. This CDR3 is 15 amino acids long. V lost 0 bases to trimming and J lost 4 bases; unmatched junction nucleotides: 5. Per germline, CDR1 MNHNY and CDR2 SVGAGI (reference sequence). The CDR3 DNA reads as TGTGCCAGCAGTTACTCGGGACAGGTAATATACGAGCAGTACGTC. Protein sequence: CASSYSGQVIYEQYV.

The rearrangement links TRBV19 to TRBJ2-1, with 13 bases matching TRBD2. Germline trimming cut 4 bases from V and 7 bases from J; bases unmatched to any gene: 10. Germline CDR1 reads LNHDA; CDR2 reads SQIVND (reference sequence). The CDR3 has 17 residues. CDR3 amino acids: CASSTWTSGGLGNEQFF. The DNA of the CDR3 is TGTGCCAGTAGTACCTGGACTAGCGGGGGCCTAGGGAATGAGCAGTTCTTC.

V and J are TRBV19 and TRBJ1-2; D is unresolved. Germline CDR1 LNHDA, CDR2 SQIVND (reference sequence). The V end lost 1 base, the J end lost 6 bases, and 3 bases lay between the germline ends. The CDR3 consists of 11 residues. This chain's CDR3 is CASSIGDGYTF. CDR3 DNA sequence: TGTGCCAGTAGTATAGGCGATGGCTACACCTTC.

This chain links TRBV2 with TRBJ2-1; 7 positions match TRBD2. The CDR3 sequence is 15 residues long. V gave up 6 bases and J gave up 6 bases; unmatched junction bases: 11. Germline lookup yields CDR1 SNHLY and CDR2 FYNNEI. The CDR3 DNA is TGTGCCAGCAGGGGGTTAGGGCTAGCGGCCAATGAGCAGTTCTTC. This translates into CASRGLGLAANEQFF. The full variable domain, completed using reference TRBV2 and TRBJ2-1, is EPEVTQTPSHQVTQMGQEVILRCVPISNHLYFYWYRQILGQKVEFLVSFYNNEISEKSEIFDDQFSVERPDGSNFTLKIRSTKLEDSAMYFCASRGLGLAANEQFFGPGTRLTVL.

This clone was seen only once. The rearrangement uses TRBV6-5 and TRBJ2-1; 7 positions agree with TRBD2. The length of the CDR3 is 13 residues. V lost 6 bases, J lost 4 bases, and 3 bases stayed unmatched. CDR1 is MNHEY and CDR2 is SVGAGI in the germline V gene. The CDR3 reads CASRASGYNEQFF. Here the CDR3 DNA reads TGTGCCAGCAGGGCTAGCGGTTACAATGAGCAGTTCTTC.

The chain joins TRBV10-3 to TRBJ1-1; weak D call: TRBD1 (6 bases). V was pared by 0 bases and J by 6 bases, with 17 bases between. Germline V gives CDR1 ENHRY, CDR2 SYGVKD. The CDR3 runs 16 residues. Written as DNA, the CDR3 is TGTGCCATCAGTGAGTCGAAGGGGGGGGCGCGGTCTGAAGCTTTCTTT. It translates to CAISESKGGARSEAFF.

The chain uses TRBV6-5 and TRBJ1-2, with TRBD1 matching over 9 bases. CDR1 and CDR2 from the germline V gene are MNHEY and SVGAGI. This CDR3 has 16 residues. The V and J ends lost 2 bases and 4 bases, in that order; junction bases with no gene match: 8. CDR3 coding DNA: TGTGCCAGCAGTTACAGTACAGGGGGCGCGGGCTATGGCTACACCTTC. This translates into CASSYSTGGAGYGYTF.

On this clone: This sample includes further DNA sequences coding for the same CDR3. The chain uses TRBV30 and TRBJ2-5; D call uncertain. The V end lost 0 bases, the J end lost 4 bases, and 3 bases lay between the germline ends. The CDR3 is 11 residues long. CDR1 and CDR2 from the germline V gene are GTSNPN and SVGIG (reference sequence). CDR3 sequence reads: CAWSVLETQYF. The CDR3 DNA reads as TGTGCCTGGAGTGTTCTAGAGACCCAGTACTTC. Drawing the rest from reference TRBV30 and TRBJ2-5, the complete variable domain is SQTIHQWPATLVQPVGSPLSLECTVEGTSNPNLYWYRQAAGRGLQLLFYSVGIGQISSEVPQNLSASRPQDRQFILSSKKLLLSDSGFYLCAWSVLETQYFGPGTRLLVL.

The chain has TRBV30 and TRBJ1-1; D unresolved. The CDR3 is 14 residues long. Germline loops: CDR1 GTSNPN, CDR2 SVGIG (reference sequence). V gave up 2 bases and J gave up 3 bases, with 13 bases separating them. Here the CDR3 DNA reads TGTGCCTGGAGTACGGGTTATATGTACACTGAAGCTTTCTTT. It encodes CAWSTGYMYTEAFF.

This sequence joins TRBV6-6 and TRBJ2-7; 9 bases match TRBD2. CDR3 length equals 16 residues. V gave up 6 bases and J gave up 0 bases; unmatched junction bases: 9. The germline V gene has CDR1 MNHNY and CDR2 SVGAGI (reference sequence). CDR3 sequence: CASRKREREVSYEQYF. CDR3 bases: TGTGCCAGCAGAAAGAGAGAGCGGGAGGTCTCCTACGAGCAGTACTTC.

The chain combines TRBV19 with TRBJ1-1; D not resolved. Germline values: CDR1 LNHDA, CDR2 SQIVND (reference sequence). V shed 5 bases and J shed 5 bases, with 9 bases lying between them. The CDR3 has 12 amino acids. CDR3 protein: CASSLTGTEAFF. The DNA of the CDR3 is TGTGCCAGTAGTTTAACGGGTACTGAAGCTTTCTTT.

The J gene is TRBJ1-5, the V gene TRBV7-2, with D possibly matching TRBD1 (5 bases). Germline V gene lookup returns CDR1 SGHTA and CDR2 FQGNSA. The V end lost 5 bases, the J end lost 7 bases, and 12 bases lay between the germline ends. The CDR3 is 13 amino acids. CDR3 loop: CASSPYQGQPQHF. Written as DNA, the CDR3 is TGTGCCAGCAGCCCCTATCAGGGACAGCCCCAGCATTTT. The full variable domain, with the rest looked up from reference TRBV7-2 and TRBJ1-5, is GAGVSQSPSNKVTEKGKDVELRCDPISGHTALYWYRQSLGQGLEFLIYFQGNSAPDKSGLPSDRFSAERTGGSVSTLTIQRTQQEDSAVYLCASSPYQGQPQHFGDGTRLSIL.

The chain is built from TRBV5-1 and TRBJ2-1, with 10 bases that match TRBD2. V lost 4 bases to trimming and J lost 4 bases; unmatched junction nucleotides: 11. Germline CDR1 and CDR2: SGHRS and YFSETQ. The length of the CDR3 is 17 residues. Written as DNA, the CDR3 is TGCGCCAGCAGCCCCCGAGGGACAGCGGGAGGGTACAATGAGCAGTTCTTC. Translated: CASSPRGTAGGYNEQFF.

A single count supports this clone. The chain combines TRBV5-4 with TRBJ1-3; 7 nucleotides agree with TRBD1. CDR3 length equals 13 residues. Germline CDR1 reads SGHNT; CDR2 reads YYREEE (reference sequence). V was clipped by 4 bases and J by 4 bases; unmatched bases: 2. The CDR3 reads CASSADRGNTIYF. The CDR3 DNA reads TGTGCCAGCAGCGCGGACAGGGGAAACACCATATATTTT.

This clone was detected many times. The chain carries TRBV11-2 and TRBJ1-2; TRBD1 aligns across 8 bases. V trimming: 1 base; J trimming: 5 bases; junction bases outside the gene matches: 3. This CDR3 is built from 14 residues. The V gene's germline CDR1 is SGHAT and CDR2 FQNNGV. The CDR3 coding sequence is TGTGCCAGCAGCTTAGGGGACAGGTCATATGGCTACACCTTC. This encodes CASSLGDRSYGYTF.